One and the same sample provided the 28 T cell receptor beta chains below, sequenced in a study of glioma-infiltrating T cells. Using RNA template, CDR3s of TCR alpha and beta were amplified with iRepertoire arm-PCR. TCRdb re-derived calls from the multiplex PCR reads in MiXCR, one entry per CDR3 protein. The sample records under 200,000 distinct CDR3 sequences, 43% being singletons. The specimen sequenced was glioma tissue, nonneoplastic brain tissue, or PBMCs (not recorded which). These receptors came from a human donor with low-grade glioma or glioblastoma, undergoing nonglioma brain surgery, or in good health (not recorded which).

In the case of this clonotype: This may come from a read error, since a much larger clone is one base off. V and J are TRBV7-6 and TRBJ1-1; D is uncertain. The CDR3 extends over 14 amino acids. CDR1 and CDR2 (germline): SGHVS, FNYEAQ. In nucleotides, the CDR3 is TGTGCCAGCAGCTTAATTCCTTTCGAGGCTGAAGCTTACTTT. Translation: CASSLIPFEAEAYF.

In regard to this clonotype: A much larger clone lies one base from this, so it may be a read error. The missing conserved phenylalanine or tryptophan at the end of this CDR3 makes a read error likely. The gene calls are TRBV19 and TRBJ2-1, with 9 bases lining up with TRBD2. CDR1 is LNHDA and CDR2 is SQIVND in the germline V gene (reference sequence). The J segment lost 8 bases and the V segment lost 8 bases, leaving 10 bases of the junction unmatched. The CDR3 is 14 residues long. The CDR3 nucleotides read TGTGCCAGTCATAGGGCTAGCGGGACGCATGAGCAGTTCTTA. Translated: CASHRASGTHEQFL.

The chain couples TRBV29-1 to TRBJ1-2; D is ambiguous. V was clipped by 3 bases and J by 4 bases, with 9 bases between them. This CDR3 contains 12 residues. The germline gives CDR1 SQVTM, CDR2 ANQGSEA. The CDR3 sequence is CSVEREAYGYTF. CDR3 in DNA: TGCAGCGTTGAGAGGGAGGCCTATGGCTACACCTTC.

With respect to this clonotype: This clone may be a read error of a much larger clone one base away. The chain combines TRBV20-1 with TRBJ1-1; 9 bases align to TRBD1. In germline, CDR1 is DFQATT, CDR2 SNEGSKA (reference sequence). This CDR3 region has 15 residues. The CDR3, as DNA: TGCAGTGATAGAGATCGGACAGGGGATGGGACTGAAGCTTTCTTT. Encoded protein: CSDRDRTGDGTEAFF.

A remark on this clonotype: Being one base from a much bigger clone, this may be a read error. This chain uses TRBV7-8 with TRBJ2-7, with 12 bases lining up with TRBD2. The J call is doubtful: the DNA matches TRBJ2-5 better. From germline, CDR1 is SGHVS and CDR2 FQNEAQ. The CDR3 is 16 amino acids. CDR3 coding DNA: TGTGCCAGCAGCACCTTGACTAGCGGGGGTAAAGAGACCCAGTACTTC. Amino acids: CASSTLTSGGKETQYF.

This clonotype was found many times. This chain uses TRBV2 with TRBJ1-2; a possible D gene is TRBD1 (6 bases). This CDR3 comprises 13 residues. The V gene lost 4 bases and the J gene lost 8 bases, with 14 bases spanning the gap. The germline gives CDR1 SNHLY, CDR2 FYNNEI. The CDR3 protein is CASSGQDASGYTF. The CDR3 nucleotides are TGTGCCAGCAGTGGACAGGATGCCTCAGGCTACACCTTC.

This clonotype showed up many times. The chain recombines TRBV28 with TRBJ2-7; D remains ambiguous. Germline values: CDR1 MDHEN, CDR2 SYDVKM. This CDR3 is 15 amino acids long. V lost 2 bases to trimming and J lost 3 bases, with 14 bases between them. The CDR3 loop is CASSLPRAPRYEQYF. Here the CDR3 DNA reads TGTGCCAGCAGTTTACCCCGCGCCCCCCGCTACGAGCAGTACTTC.

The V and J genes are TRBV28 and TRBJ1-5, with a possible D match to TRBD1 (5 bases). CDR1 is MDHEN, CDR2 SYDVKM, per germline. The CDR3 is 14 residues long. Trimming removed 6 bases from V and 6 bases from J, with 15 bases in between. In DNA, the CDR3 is TGTGCCAGCAGGTCGACAGCTGAGGGTCAGCCCCAGCATTTT. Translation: CASRSTAEGQPQHF.

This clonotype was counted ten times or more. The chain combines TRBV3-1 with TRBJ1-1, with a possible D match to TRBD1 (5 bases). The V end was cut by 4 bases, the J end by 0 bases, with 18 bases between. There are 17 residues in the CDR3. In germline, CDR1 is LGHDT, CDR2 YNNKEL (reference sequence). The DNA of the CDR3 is TGTGCCAGCAGCCTCCTCCCCTGGGGCACGTTGAACACTGAAGCTTTCTTT. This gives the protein CASSLLPWGTLNTEAFF.

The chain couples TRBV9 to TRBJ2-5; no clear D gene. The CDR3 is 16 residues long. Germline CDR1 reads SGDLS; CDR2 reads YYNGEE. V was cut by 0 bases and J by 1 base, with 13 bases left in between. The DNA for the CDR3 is TGTGCCAGCAGCGTAGCTCCTTCGGCGGCCCAAGAGACCCAGTACTTC. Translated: CASSVAPSAAQETQYF. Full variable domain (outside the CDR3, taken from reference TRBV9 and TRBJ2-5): DSGVTQTPKHLITATGQRVTLRCSPRSGDLSVYWYQQSLDQGLQFLIQYYNGEERAKGNILERFSAQQFPDLHSELNLSSLELGDSALYFCASSVAPSAAQETQYFGPGTRLLVL.

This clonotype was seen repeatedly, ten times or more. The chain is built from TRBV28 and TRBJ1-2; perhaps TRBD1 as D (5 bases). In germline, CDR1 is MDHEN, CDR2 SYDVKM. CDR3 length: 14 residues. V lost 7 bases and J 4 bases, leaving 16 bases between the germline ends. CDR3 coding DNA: TGTGCCAGCACCGTGTCCGGGGGTGGCTATGGCTACACCTTC. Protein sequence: CASTVSGGGYGYTF.

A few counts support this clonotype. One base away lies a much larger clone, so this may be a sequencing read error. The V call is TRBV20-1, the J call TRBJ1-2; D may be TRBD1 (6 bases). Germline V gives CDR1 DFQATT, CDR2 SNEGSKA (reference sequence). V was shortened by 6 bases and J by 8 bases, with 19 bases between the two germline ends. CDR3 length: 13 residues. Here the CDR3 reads CSADLTGLGGYTF. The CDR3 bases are TGCAGTGCCGATCTTACAGGGCTCGGAGGCTACACCTTC.

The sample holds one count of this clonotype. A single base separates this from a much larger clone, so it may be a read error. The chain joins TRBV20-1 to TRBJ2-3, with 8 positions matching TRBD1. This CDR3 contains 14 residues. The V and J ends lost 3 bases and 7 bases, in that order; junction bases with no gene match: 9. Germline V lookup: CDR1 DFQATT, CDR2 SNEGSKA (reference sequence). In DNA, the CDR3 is TGCAGTGCTAGTTCAGGGGGCCGGGGATATACGCAGTATTTT. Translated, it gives CSASSGGRGYTQYF.

The CDR3 DNA is TGTGCCAGCAGTGAAGTGGCACCGTTCTATGAGCAGTACTTC. Its translation is CASSEVAPFYEQYF. The chain employs TRBV6-1 and TRBJ2-7; D is ambiguous. The CDR3 totals 14 residues. V was cut by 1 base and J by 7 bases, with 14 bases left in between. Per germline, CDR1 MNHNS and CDR2 SASEGT.

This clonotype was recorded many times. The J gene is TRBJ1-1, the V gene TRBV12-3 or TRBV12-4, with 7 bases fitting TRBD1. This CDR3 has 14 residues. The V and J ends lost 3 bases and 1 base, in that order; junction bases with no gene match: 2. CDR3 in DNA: TGTGCCAGCAGTTTGACAGGGCCGAACACTGAAGCTTTCTTT. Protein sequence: CASSLTGPNTEAFF.

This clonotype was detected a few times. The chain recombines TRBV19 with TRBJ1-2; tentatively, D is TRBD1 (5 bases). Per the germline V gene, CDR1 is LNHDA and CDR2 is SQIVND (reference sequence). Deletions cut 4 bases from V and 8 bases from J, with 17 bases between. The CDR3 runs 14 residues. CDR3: CASSKTETRGGYTF. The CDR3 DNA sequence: TGTGCCAGTAGTAAGACAGAAACACGGGGCGGCTACACCTTC.

The CDR3 DNA follows: TGTGCCAGCAGTTCCGGACGTAGCTATGGAAACACCATATATTTT. It is translated as CASSSGRSYGNTIYF. The V gene is TRBV28, the J gene TRBJ1-3; the D is unclear. V was trimmed by 4 bases and J by 3 bases, leaving 13 bases between them. Germline CDR1 is MDHEN and CDR2 is SYDVKM. This CDR3 is built from 15 residues.

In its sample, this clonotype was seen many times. The CDR3 here is CSASPGPGNTIYF. The CDR3 region has the DNA TGCAGTGCTAGTCCGGGTCCTGGAAACACCATATATTTT. The V and J genes are TRBV20-1 and TRBJ1-3; D unresolved. Trimming removed 3 bases at V and 2 bases at J, with 8 bases between. In germline, CDR1 is DFQATT, CDR2 SNEGSKA (reference sequence). The CDR3 is 13 amino acids.

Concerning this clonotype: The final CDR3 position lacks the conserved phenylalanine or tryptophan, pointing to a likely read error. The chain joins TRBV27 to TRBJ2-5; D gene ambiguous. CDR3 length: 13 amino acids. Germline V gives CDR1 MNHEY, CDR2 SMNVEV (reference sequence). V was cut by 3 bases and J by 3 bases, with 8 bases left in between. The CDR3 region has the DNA TGTGCCAGCAGTTTGTCTGGGGAAGAGACCCAGTACTCC. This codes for CASSLSGEETQYS.

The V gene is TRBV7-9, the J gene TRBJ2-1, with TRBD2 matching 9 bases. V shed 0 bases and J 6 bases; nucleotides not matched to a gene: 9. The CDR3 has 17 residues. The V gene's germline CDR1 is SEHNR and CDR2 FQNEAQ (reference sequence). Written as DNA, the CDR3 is TGTGCCAGCAGCTTAGCGATTTCGCGGGAGGGCCTCAATGAGCAGTTCTTC. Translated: CASSLAISREGLNEQFF.

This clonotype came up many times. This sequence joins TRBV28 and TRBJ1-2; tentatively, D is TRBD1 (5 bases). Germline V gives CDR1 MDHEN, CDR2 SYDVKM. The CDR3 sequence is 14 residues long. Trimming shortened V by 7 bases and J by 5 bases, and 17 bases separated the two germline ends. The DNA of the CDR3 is TGTGCCAGCAAGCGGCCGGTAGGGGATTATGGCTACACCTTC. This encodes CASKRPVGDYGYTF.

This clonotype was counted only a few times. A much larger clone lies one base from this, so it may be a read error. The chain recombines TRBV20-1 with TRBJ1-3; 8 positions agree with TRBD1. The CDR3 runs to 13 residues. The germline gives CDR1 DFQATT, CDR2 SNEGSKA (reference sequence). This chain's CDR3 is CSARGTGTNTKYF. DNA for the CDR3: TGCAGTGCTAGGGGGACAGGCACCAACACCAAATATTTT.

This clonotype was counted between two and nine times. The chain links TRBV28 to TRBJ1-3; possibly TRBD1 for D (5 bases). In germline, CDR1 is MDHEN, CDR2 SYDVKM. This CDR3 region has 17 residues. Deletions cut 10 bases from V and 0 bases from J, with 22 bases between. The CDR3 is CANLNWSGATSGNTIYF. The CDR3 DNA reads TGTGCCAACCTGAACTGGAGTGGGGCCACCTCTGGAAACACCATATATTTT.

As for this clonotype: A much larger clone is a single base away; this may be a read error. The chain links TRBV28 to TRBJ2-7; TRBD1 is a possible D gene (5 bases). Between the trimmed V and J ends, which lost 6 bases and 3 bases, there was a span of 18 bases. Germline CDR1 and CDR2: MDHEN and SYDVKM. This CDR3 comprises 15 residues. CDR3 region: CASSPTGHPLYEQYF. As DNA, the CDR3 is TGTGCCAGCAGCCCAACAGGACATCCTCTCTACGAGCAGTACTTC.

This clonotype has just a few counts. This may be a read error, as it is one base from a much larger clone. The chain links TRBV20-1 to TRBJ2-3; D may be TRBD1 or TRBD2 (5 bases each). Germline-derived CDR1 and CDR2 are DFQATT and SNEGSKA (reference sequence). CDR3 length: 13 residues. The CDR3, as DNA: TGCTTACCCTGGGACGCCGGGCAGGGTACGCAGTATTTT. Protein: CLPWDAGQGTQYF.

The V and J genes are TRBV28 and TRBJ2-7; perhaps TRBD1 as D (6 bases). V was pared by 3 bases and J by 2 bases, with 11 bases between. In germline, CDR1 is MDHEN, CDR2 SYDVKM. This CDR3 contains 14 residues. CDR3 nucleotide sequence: TGTGCCAGCAGTTTCACAGGGCTCCCCTACGAGCAGTACTTC. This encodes CASSFTGLPYEQYF.

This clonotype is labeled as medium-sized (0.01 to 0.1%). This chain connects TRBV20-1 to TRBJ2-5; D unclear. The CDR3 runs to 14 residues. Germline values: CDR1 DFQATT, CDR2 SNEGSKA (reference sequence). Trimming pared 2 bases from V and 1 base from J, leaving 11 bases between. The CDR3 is CSARKDGPQETQYF. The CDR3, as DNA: TGCAGTGCTAGAAAAGACGGTCCCCAAGAGACCCAGTACTTC.

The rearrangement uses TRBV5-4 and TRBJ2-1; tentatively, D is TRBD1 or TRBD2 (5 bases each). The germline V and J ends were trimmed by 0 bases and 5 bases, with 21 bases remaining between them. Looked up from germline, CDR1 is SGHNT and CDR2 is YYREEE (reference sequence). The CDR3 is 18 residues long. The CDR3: CASSLDQADGGDHNEQFF. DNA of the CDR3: TGTGCCAGCAGCTTGGATCAAGCGGATGGGGGAGACCACAATGAGCAGTTCTTC.